This T cell receptor beta chain emerged from a study of OX40 agonist ivuxolimab in advanced cancers. Whole-study results and caveats: Clonal expansion was among the lowest in partial responders at 0.1-3.0 mg/kg, especially CD8+. There was clonal expansion of CD4+ and CD8+ blood T cells by week 6 at 0.1 to 3.0 mg/kg.

V gave up 2 bases and J gave up 5 bases, with 6 bases separating them. CDR1 is MNHNY and CDR2 is SVGAGI in the germline V gene (reference sequence). The CDR3 is 13 amino acids. Data came from immunoSEQ multiplex PCR; TCRdb stores just in-frame clones and leaves some out. The sample shows tens of thousands of clones, 70% to 90% of them seen only once. In the case of this clone: Antigen: not known.

The clonotype was recovered from an adult with an advanced solid tumor such as melanoma, head and neck, liver or kidney cancer. The chain links TRBV6-6 to TRBJ1-4; no firm D call. The input for sequencing was CD4+ or CD8+ T cells sorted from blood, taken in a trial of the OX40 agonist ivuxolimab. The CDR3 sequence is CASSYLNNEKLFF. The CDR3 nucleotides are TGTGCCAGCAGTTACCTAAACAATGAAAAACTGTTTTTT.